Listed here are 29 T cell receptor beta chains from one sample, sequenced in a study of PD-1 blockade in classical Hodgkin lymphoma. The method was immunoSEQ multiplex PCR; TCRdb's version includes in-frame clones alone and lacks a portion of them. In the table there are tens of thousands of clones, 90% of which are singletons. Described time point: cycle 4 day 1 (C4D1), after 6 weeks of nivolumab. Autologous stem cell transplantation was followed by relapse in every patient, and brentuximab vedotin exposure varied. The material sequenced was peripheral blood mononuclear cells (PBMCs), taken before the fourth cycle of nivolumab. All receptors come from a human donor with classical Hodgkin lymphoma.

This clone appeared once. This chain connects TRBV9 to TRBJ1-1; weak D call: TRBD1 (5 bases). Germline CDR1 reads SGDLS; CDR2 reads YYNGEE. The CDR3 has 14 amino acids. V lost 3 bases and J lost 10, with 19 bases in between. The CDR3 coding sequence is TGTGCCAGCAGCGCGGGGGTAAGAGGGGCGGGAGCTTTCTTT. It encodes CASSAGVRGAGAFF.

This clone has only one observation. The chain has TRBV11-3 and TRBJ2-7, with 8 bases matching TRBD1. The CDR3 extends over 14 amino acids. V shed 5 bases and J 1 base; nucleotides not matched to a gene: 4. Germline assignment: CDR1 SGHNT and CDR2 YENEEA. The chain's CDR3 is CASSARDRSYEQYF. The CDR3, as DNA: TGTGCCAGCAGCGCTCGGGACAGGTCCTACGAGCAGTACTTC.

The chain couples TRBV4-3 to TRBJ1-3; 8 bases fit TRBD1. Unmatched junction bases numbered 2, after V lost 3 bases and J lost 4 bases. Germline values: CDR1 LGHNA, CDR2 YSLEER. CDR3 size: 14 residues. Written as DNA, the CDR3 is TGCGCCAGCAGCCACGGACAGGGAGGAAACACCATATATTTT. Its protein product is CASSHGQGGNTIYF.

This chain links TRBV2 with TRBJ1-4; D not resolved. Trimming took 2 bases from V and 7 from J, leaving 11 bases between them. Germline V CDR1 and CDR2: SNHLY, FYNNEI. The CDR3 is 14 residues long. The CDR3 protein is CASSEQVQAEKLFF. The CDR3 bases are TGTGCCAGCAGTGAACAGGTGCAGGCTGAAAAACTGTTTTTT.

J is TRBJ2-2 and V is TRBV7-8; 11 bases align to TRBD2. There are 16 residues in the CDR3. Germline V CDR1 and CDR2: SGHVS, FQNEAQ. V dropped 5 bases and J dropped 6; count of bases not matched to a gene: 8. The CDR3 region is CASSPIAGGWPGELFF. CDR3 DNA sequence: TGTGCCAGCAGCCCGATAGCGGGGGGGTGGCCCGGGGAGCTGTTTTTT.

The CDR3 loop is CAWSVQGAGDTQYF. For the CDR3, the DNA is TGTGCCTGGAGTGTACAGGGGGCGGGAGATACGCAGTATTTT. V usage is TRBV30 and J usage is TRBJ2-3; 9 bases agree with TRBD1. CDR1 is GTSNPN and CDR2 is SVGIG in the germline V gene (reference sequence). This CDR3 is 14 amino acids long. J was trimmed by 5 bases and V by 0 bases; bases with no gene match: 3.

The chain combines TRBV19 with TRBJ2-5; TRBD1 agrees at 7 bases. The V gene end was trimmed by 5 bases and the J gene end by 4 bases; junction bases not matched to a gene: 4. This CDR3 contains 13 residues. Per germline, CDR1 LNHDA and CDR2 SQIVND (reference sequence). CDR3 sequence reads: CASSGDRIETQYF. CDR3 DNA sequence: TGTGCCAGTAGTGGGGACAGAATAGAGACCCAGTACTTC.

The chain joins TRBV6-4 to TRBJ2-3; 8 bases map to TRBD1. The CDR3 sequence is 16 residues long. Per germline, CDR1 MRHNA and CDR2 SNTAGT. With V trimmed by 2 bases and J by 1 base, 5 bases remained unmatched. CDR3: CASSDVPDRGTDTQYF. The DNA for the CDR3 is TGTGCCAGCAGTGACGTTCCGGACAGGGGCACAGATACGCAGTATTTT.

The gene calls are TRBV7-3 and TRBJ2-2, with 7 positions matching TRBD2. Germline V gene sequence: CDR1 SGHTA, CDR2 FQGTGA. CDR3 size: 15 residues. J gave up 4 bases and V 6 bases, and 8 bases lay outside the gene matches. This CDR3 reads CASRLGGSGTGELFF. The CDR3 DNA sequence: TGTGCCAGCAGGCTGGGAGGGTCGGGCACCGGGGAGCTGTTTTTT.

The chain employs TRBV7-9 and TRBJ1-2; maybe TRBD1 (6 bases). The germline V gene has CDR1 SEHNR and CDR2 FQNEAQ (reference sequence). V dropped 3 bases and J dropped 0 bases, with 20 bases sitting between them. CDR3 length: 18 amino acids. The CDR3 sequence: CASSLDRVMTGPNYGYTF. CDR3 DNA sequence: TGTGCCAGCAGCTTGGACCGCGTAATGACAGGCCCTAACTATGGCTACACCTTC.

The genes are TRBV5-1 and TRBJ2-2; TRBD2 is a possible D gene (6 bases). Germline CDR1 and CDR2: SGHRS and YFSETQ. The CDR3 runs 15 residues. V shed 1 base and J shed 4 bases, with 11 bases lying between them. CDR3 in amino acids: CASSLREGGTGELFF. The CDR3 DNA reads as TGCGCCAGCAGCTTGCGCGAGGGAGGCACCGGGGAGCTGTTTTTT. Based on the CDR3 plus reference TRBV5-1 and TRBJ2-2, the full variable domain is KAGVTQTPRYLIKTRGQQVTLSCSPISGHRSVSWYQQTPGQGLQFLFEYFSETQRNKGNFPGRFSGRQFSNSRSEMNVSTLELGDSALYLCASSLREGGTGELFFGEGSRLTVL.

V and J are TRBV7-9 and TRBJ1-4, with D unclear. V was cut by 2 bases and J by 8 bases, with 12 bases left in between. This CDR3 spans 14 amino acids. CDR1 and CDR2 from the germline V gene are SEHNR and FQNEAQ (reference sequence). The CDR3 is CASSLTAEAEKLFF. CDR3 in DNA: TGTGCCAGCAGCTTAACAGCGGAAGCGGAAAAACTGTTTTTT.

The CDR3 here is CASSLVSDSEQYF. The CDR3 nucleotides read TGTGCCAGCAGCTTGGTCTCGGACAGCGAGCAGTACTTC. The chain is built from TRBV5-4 and TRBJ2-7; D is perhaps TRBD1 (6 bases). This CDR3 has 13 residues. V was shortened by 0 bases and J by 6 bases, with 10 bases between the two germline ends. The germline V gene encodes CDR1 SGHNT and CDR2 YYREEE (reference sequence).

The chain couples TRBV10-3 to TRBJ1-4; TRBD1 agrees at 7 bases. J gave up 1 base and V 8 bases, and 13 bases lay outside the gene matches. Germline V CDR1 and CDR2: ENHRY, SYGVKD. The CDR3 extends over 17 amino acids. The CDR3 region is CAIDKTGKEVTNEKLFF. Here the CDR3 DNA reads TGTGCCATCGATAAGACAGGGAAGGAAGTAACTAATGAAAAACTGTTTTTT.

The chain employs TRBV7-9 and TRBJ2-5; possible D gene TRBD1, 5 bases. Germline V lookup: CDR1 SEHNR, CDR2 FQNEAQ (reference sequence). The CDR3 covers 14 residues. Trimming stripped 1 base from V and 1 base from J, with 7 bases between. The CDR3 nucleotides are TGTGCCAGCAGCTTAGACAGGCGCCAAGAGACCCAGTACTTC. The encoded protein is CASSLDRRQETQYF.

The gene calls are TRBV11-2 and TRBJ2-3; D remains unclear. The CDR3 runs to 12 residues. Trimming took 7 bases from V and 6 from J, leaving 11 bases between them. Germline loops: CDR1 SGHAT, CDR2 FQNNGV. The CDR3 DNA follows: TGTGCCAGCACCTTGCCCGGGGATACGCAGTATTTT. It translates to CASTLPGDTQYF. The entire variable domain, with the rest obtained from reference TRBV11-2 and TRBJ2-3, is as follows: EAGVAQSPRYKIIEKRQSVAFWCNPISGHATLYWYQQILGQGPKLLIQFQNNGVVDDSQLPKDRFSAERLKGVDSTLKIQPAKLEDSAVYLCASTLPGDTQYFGPGTRLTVL.

The V and J genes are TRBV4-1 and TRBJ1-1; D possibly corresponds to TRBD1 (5 bases). With 0 bases removed from V and 11 bases from J, the gap between germline ends came to 13 bases. CDR1 MGHRA and CDR2 YSYEKL come from the germline V gene. The CDR3 is 13 amino acids. CDR3 nucleotide sequence: TGCGCCAGCAGCCAAGATCTCGGGACCCATGCTTTCTTT. This sequence encodes CASSQDLGTHAFF.

This clone was seen only once. This chain uses TRBV28 with TRBJ2-6; D is undetermined. Trimming removed 8 bases at V and 0 bases at J, with 11 bases between. The germline V gene has CDR1 MDHEN and CDR2 SYDVKM. CDR3 length equals 15 residues. CDR3 residues: CASGRLSSGANVLTF. CDR3 DNA: TGTGCCAGCGGTCGGCTGAGCTCTGGGGCCAACGTCCTGACTTTC.

The V and J genes are TRBV14 and TRBJ2-3; D may be TRBD1 (6 bases). V lost 2 bases and J lost 7, with 16 bases in between. Germline CDR1 and CDR2: SGHDN and FVKESK. This CDR3 has 15 residues. The CDR3 DNA is TGTGCCAGCAGCCAAATGCTAACCAGGGGTCATACGCAGTATTTT. Translating gives CASSQMLTRGHTQYF.

This clone was seen only once. This CDR3 reads CASLVGTGANQPQHF. CDR3 sequence (DNA): TGTGCCAGCCTGGTGGGGACAGGCGCTAATCAGCCCCAGCATTTT. V and J are TRBV19 and TRBJ1-5; 8 bases match TRBD1. The CDR3 is made up of 15 amino acids. The junction had 11 bases not matched to a gene; V was cut back by 9 bases and J by 4 bases. Germline CDR1 is LNHDA and CDR2 is SQIVND (reference sequence).

This chain joins TRBV6-4 and TRBJ2-3; 8 nucleotides align to TRBD2. Germline lookup yields CDR1 MRHNA and CDR2 SNTAGT. Trimming removed 7 bases from V and 2 bases from J; junction bases left unmatched: 8. The CDR3 extends over 15 amino acids. As DNA, the CDR3 is TGTGCCAGCACTCCGTTAGCGGGATCCACAGATACGCAGTATTTT. Amino acid sequence: CASTPLAGSTDTQYF.

V is TRBV5-1 and J is TRBJ2-7; 8 nucleotides align to TRBD1. The CDR3 runs 15 residues. The trim removed 0 bases at V and 5 bases at J, leaving 7 bases unmatched. Per germline, CDR1 SGHRS and CDR2 YFSETQ. The CDR3 loop is CASSLDDRGWDEQYF. As DNA, the CDR3 is TGCGCCAGCAGCTTGGACGACAGGGGTTGGGACGAGCAGTACTTC.

This clone appeared a single time. This chain links TRBV19 with TRBJ1-2; D unresolved. This CDR3 has 14 amino acids. V gave up 8 bases and J gave up 0 bases, with 13 bases separating them. CDR1 and CDR2 (germline): LNHDA, SQIVND (reference sequence). CDR3 protein: CASSHGRPNYGYTF. DNA of the CDR3: TGTGCCAGTTCGCACGGGAGACCTAACTATGGCTACACCTTC.

CDR3 nucleotides: TGTGCCAGCAAGCGGCGGGGGCTCTACACCGGGGAGCTGTTTTTT. This encodes CASKRRGLYTGELFF. V is TRBV5-6 and J is TRBJ2-2; D may be TRBD2 (7 bases). The CDR3 spans 15 residues. CDR1 is SGHDT and CDR2 is YYEEEE in the germline V gene. With 6 bases removed from V and 3 bases from J, the gap between germline ends came to 15 bases.

Remarks on this clone: The limits of the CDR3 on the DNA are not certain, so only TCRdb's listed CDR3 is given. The chain couples TRBV7-9 to TRBJ2-2; TRBD1, the D gene given by the table, was not confirmed from the DNA. Ends included, the CDR3 has 15 residues. Germline CDR1 is SEHNR and CDR2 is FQNEAQ (reference sequence). The CDR3 spells CASILDRGQTGELFF.

The chain links TRBV6-6 to TRBJ2-1; D is undetermined. The CDR3 totals 14 residues. Germline V gives CDR1 MNHNY, CDR2 SVGAGI (reference sequence). V was pared by 0 bases and J by 4 bases, with 7 bases between. The CDR3 here is CASSYSSWYNEQFF. Here the CDR3 DNA reads TGTGCCAGCAGTTACTCATCCTGGTACAATGAGCAGTTCTTC.

The chain couples TRBV7-6 to TRBJ2-5, with 11 bases fitting TRBD2. The germline gives CDR1 SGHVS, CDR2 FNYEAQ. The CDR3 has 16 residues. V was pared by 3 bases and J by 2 bases, with 5 bases of the junction left unmatched. DNA of the CDR3: TGTGCCAGCAGCTTCCTAGCGGGGGGATCTCAAGAGACCCAGTACTTC. It codes for CASSFLAGGSQETQYF.

This chain uses TRBV9 with TRBJ1-6; a possible D gene is TRBD1 (5 bases). In germline, CDR1 is SGDLS, CDR2 YYNGEE. This CDR3 comprises 18 residues. V lost 3 bases and J 0 bases, leaving 16 bases between the germline ends. DNA for the CDR3: TGTGCCAGCAGCGGCCGGGACTCGATGAGCTCCTATAATTCACCCCTCCACTTT. It is translated as CASSGRDSMSSYNSPLHF.

The chain employs TRBV10-3 and TRBJ1-1, with 8 bases aligning to TRBD1. The ends lost 6 bases at V and 1 base at J; junction bases unmatched: 4. The CDR3 length is 14 residues. CDR1 is ENHRY, CDR2 SYGVKD, per germline. CDR3 sequence reads: CAIRNGQGNTEAFF. In DNA, the CDR3 is TGTGCCATCAGGAACGGACAGGGGAACACTGAAGCTTTCTTT.